This T cell receptor (beta chain) was recorded in a study of blood T cell repertoires in COVID-19. Overall study context: Material from acute and convalescent COVID-19 was sourced from the United States, Italy and Spain. PBMCs, B-cell-depleted T cells, or T cells were the source of the cDNA or gDNA that made up the material.

Per the authors' pipeline: Researchers report that nucleated cell counts were estimated from reference gene primer amplification. Sequencing used immunoSEQ multiplex PCR; TCRdb keeps in-frame clones, though not all of them. D and trimming come from the DNA, and the V and J calls and clone size come from that table. The top ten hold approximately 4.4% of the sample, which has 65,000 to 75,000 clones, 85% to 90% seen once. The CDR3 length is 15 residues. Germline assignment: CDR1 SEHNR and CDR2 FQNEAQ (reference sequence). Trimming at V came to 3 bases and at J to 7 bases, leaving 7 bases not matched to a gene.

This receptor was obtained from a man aged 45 to 65 with active COVID-19. The sequencing sample was made of peripheral blood. The V and J genes are TRBV7-9 and TRBJ2-1; the match to TRBD2 covers 9 bases. The CDR3 DNA follows: TGTGCCAGCAGCTTTAGCGGGGGCTTTGGGAATGAGCAGTTCTTC. Encoded protein: CASSFSGGFGNEQFF.